This is a list of T cell receptor beta chains from one sample in a study of blood T cell repertoires in COVID-19. Repertoires were generated with immunoSEQ multiplex PCR, while TCRdb's copy carries only in-frame clones and drops some. The repertoire consists of 100,000 to 140,000 clones, with approximately 88% occurring once and the leading ten covering 6.8%. The sequencing input was peripheral blood. These receptors were obtained from a man aged 50-60 years with active or convalescent COVID-19. Each CDR3 is given with its conserved first and last residue. The D gene is left open where the match is weak. Only part of the rows carry a size: once, few, many, or a class if the clone is expanded.

V gene	D gene	clone size	J gene	CDR3 DNA	CDR3 protein
TRBV4-3	-	-	TRBJ1-5	TGCGCCAGCAGCCAAGTTCTCTCGTACAATCAGCCCCAGCATTTT	CASSQVLSYNQPQHF
TRBV30	TRBD1	few	TRBJ2-7	TGTGCCTGGAGTGTCGGGACAGGGTTCTACGAGCAGTACTTC	CAWSVGTGFYEQYF
TRBV6-5	-	-	TRBJ1-2	TGTGCTGCTAGGCAGGGGAACTATGGCTACACCTTC	CAARQGNYGYTF
TRBV10-1	TRBD1	-	TRBJ2-7	TGCGCCAGCAGTGAGTCGACAGGGGGGATCTACGAGCAGTACTTC	CASSESTGGIYEQYF
TRBV19	-	-	TRBJ1-2	TGTGCCAGTACCACGGACAACTCTAACTATGGCTACACCTTC	CASTTDNSNYGYTF
TRBV3-1/TRBV3-2	-	-	TRBJ2-3	TGTGCCAGCAGCCAAGATTCCGACACTGGCACAGATACGCAGTATTTT	CASSQDSDTGTDTQYF
TRBV2	TRBD1	-	TRBJ1-4	TGTGCCAGCAGTGCGCAGGGGGCAGCAACTAATGAAAAACTGTTTTTT	CASSAQGAATNEKLFF
TRBV9	TRBD2	-	TRBJ2-7	TGTGCCAGCAGCGTAGAGGGGACTAGCGGGAGGGGTCCCTACGAGCAGTACTTC	CASSVEGTSGRGPYEQYF
TRBV30	-	once	TRBJ2-5	TGTGCCTGGAGTGCTGGGGGAGGTCAAGAGACCCAGTACTTC	CAWSAGGGQETQYF
TRBV5-1	TRBD1	-	TRBJ2-3	TGCGCCAGCAGCATCGGACAGGATACAGATACGCAGTATTTT	CASSIGQDTDTQYF
TRBV5-1	TRBD1	-	TRBJ1-2	TGCGCCAGCAGCTTGGGACAGGGGGTTGGCTACACCTTC	CASSLGQGVGYTF
TRBV14	-	-	TRBJ2-5	TGTGCCAGCAGCCAAGGGCCGGGGACCCAGTACTTC	CASSQGPGTQYF
TRBV7-9	TRBD2	-	TRBJ2-2	TGTGCCAGCAGCTTCACCTCAAGCGGGGCTCGTGGCACCGGGGAGCTGTTTTTT	CASSFTSSGARGTGELFF
TRBV19	TRBD1	few	TRBJ1-1	TGTGCCAGTAGTATTGACAGGGGGCGAGGGATGAACACTGAAGCTTTCTTT	CASSIDRGRGMNTEAFF
TRBV18	TRBD1	-	TRBJ1-1	TGTGCCAGCGCTGGCGGACAGGTTAACACTGAAGCTTTCTTT	CASAGGQVNTEAFF
TRBV6-4	TRBD1	few	TRBJ2-2	TGTGCCAGCAGTGAACGGGACAGGGAAGGAACCGGGGAGCTGTTTTTT	CASSERDREGTGELFF
TRBV6-6	-	-	TRBJ1-4	TGTGCCAGCAGCCAGGGGTTGGGAAAACTGTTTTTT	CASSQGLGKLFF
TRBV4-3	-	-	TRBJ1-4	TGCGCCAGCAGCCCCTATGAAGCAGGGAAGAATGAAAAACTGTTTTTT	CASSPYEAGKNEKLFF
TRBV6-5	-	-	TRBJ2-7	TGTGCCAGCAGTTCCCGGTCCTACGAGCAGTACTTC	CASSSRSYEQYF
TRBV4-3	TRBD1	once	TRBJ2-7	TGCGCCAGCAGCCAAGCCGGACAGGGGGGCCGCTACGAGCAGTACTTC	CASSQAGQGGRYEQYF
TRBV7-8	TRBD2	-	TRBJ2-2	TGTGCCAGCAGCTTGCGGGGGGGCACCGGGGAGCTGTTTTTT	CASSLRGGTGELFF
TRBV9	-	-	TRBJ1-2	TGTGCCAGCAGCGTCACTAACTATGGCTACACCTTC	CASSVTNYGYTF
TRBV6-5	-	once	TRBJ2-7	TGTGCCAGCAATCCCTCGCCAGGGGCTAGCGAGCAGTACTTC	CASNPSPGASEQYF
TRBV6-6	TRBD1	-	TRBJ1-6	TGTGCCAGCAGGAAGGGACAGGTGGTTTCACCCCTCCACTTT	CASRKGQVVSPLHF
TRBV28	TRBD1	-	TRBJ2-1	TGTGCCAGCAGTCCAGACAGGGGGATTAACTCCTACAATGAGCAGTTCTTC	CASSPDRGINSYNEQFF
TRBV11-2	TRBD1	-	TRBJ2-7	TGTGCCAGCAGCTACCCCGGGACAGGGGGATTGTTGATCACTTACGAGCAGTACTTC	CASSYPGTGGLLITYEQYF
TRBV29-1	-	-	TRBJ2-3	TGCAGCGTTGTGCGGGACACAGATACGCAGTATTTT	CSVVRDTDTQYF
TRBV29-1	TRBD1	-	TRBJ1-1	TGCAGCGTTGGCACAGGGGTTCGCACTGAAGCTTTCTTT	CSVGTGVRTEAFF
TRBV6-5	TRBD2	-	TRBJ2-1	TGTGCCACCTTCTACCTAGCGGGGGTTAGTAATGAGCAGTTCTTC	CATFYLAGVSNEQFF
TRBV5-5	TRBD1	-	TRBJ2-5	TGTGCCAGCAGCTACAGGGGACCTCAAGAGACCCAGTACTTC	CASSYRGPQETQYF
TRBV7-6	TRBD1	-	TRBJ1-1	TGTGCCAGCAGCCTAGAACAGGGGGCCACTGAAGCTTTCTTT	CASSLEQGATEAFF
TRBV6-5	TRBD1	once	TRBJ1-6	TGTGCCAGCAGTTATGGAGACAGGGCAAGAACTCCCCTCCACTTT	CASSYGDRARTPLHF
TRBV4-3	TRBD2	few	TRBJ2-1	TGCGCCAGCAGCCAAGATGGAAGCGGGAGTCGAAATGAGCAGTTCTTC	CASSQDGSGSRNEQFF
TRBV9	-	once	TRBJ2-3	TGTGCCAGCAGCGTTAGGGGGGATACGCAGTATTTT	CASSVRGDTQYF
TRBV6-1	-	once	TRBJ2-7	TGTGCCAGCAGTGAGGGGCCCGTACCCTCCTACGAGCAGTACTTC	CASSEGPVPSYEQYF
TRBV5-1	-	-	TRBJ2-1	TGCGCCAGCAGCTTCGCGGGAAGCACTGAGCAGTTCTTC	CASSFAGSTEQFF
TRBV5-4	TRBD1	-	TRBJ2-7	TGTGCCAGCAGCTCCCGGGACAGATGGAGCGAGCAGTACTTC	CASSSRDRWSEQYF